The rows below give T cell receptor beta chains drawn from one sample of a study of OX40 agonist ivuxolimab in advanced cancers. Clones were read by immunoSEQ multiplex PCR, and TCRdb kept only the in-frame ones, dropping some. Among approximately 49,000 clones, 84% were seen once, and the ten largest hold around a quarter. Sequencing used CD4+ or CD8+ T cells sorted from blood, obtained in a trial of the OX40 agonist ivuxolimab. The receptors here all came from an adult with an advanced solid tumor such as melanoma, head and neck, liver or kidney cancer. Each CDR3 is given with its conserved first and last residue. A D gene is named only where the DNA matches it firmly. Clone size, where shown, is once, few, many, or a class for clones that have expanded.

V gene,clone size,J gene,D gene,CDR3 protein,CDR3 DNA
TRBV19,many,TRBJ2-1,TRBD2,CASSMTSGDSSYNEQFF,TGTGCCAGTAGTATGACTAGCGGTGACAGCTCCTACAATGAGCAGTTCTTC
TRBV28,few,TRBJ1-1,-,CASSFRGTYTEAFF,TGTGCCAGCAGTTTCAGGGGCACGTACACTGAAGCTTTCTTT
TRBV21-1,-,TRBJ2-1,-,CASSKEVWQVKVNEQFF,TGTGCCAGCAGCAAAGAGGTTTGGCAGGTTAAAGTCAATGAGCAGTTCTTC
TRBV27,-,TRBJ2-2,-,CASSLGLHTGELFF,TGTGCCAGCAGTTTGGGACTCCACACCGGGGAGCTGTTTTTT
TRBV7-3,-,TRBJ2-3,TRBD2,CASSSGLAGPTDTQYF,TGTGCCAGCAGCTCCGGACTAGCGGGCCCCACAGATACGCAGTATTTT
TRBV5-4,-,TRBJ2-7,TRBD1,CASSGKTGGVNEQYF,TGTGCCAGCAGCGGAAAGACAGGGGGGGTAAACGAGCAGTACTTC
TRBV5-1,-,TRBJ2-1,TRBD2,CATRLAGDFNEQFF,TGCGCCACCCGACTCGCGGGGGATTTCAATGAGCAGTTCTTC
TRBV28,-,TRBJ1-3,TRBD1,CASSFFRDRASGNTIYF,TGTGCCAGCAGTTTTTTCCGGGACAGAGCCTCTGGAAACACCATATATTTT
TRBV28,-,TRBJ1-1,-,CASSLQGNTEAFF,TGTGCCAGCAGTCTACAGGGGAACACTGAAGCTTTCTTT
TRBV19,-,TRBJ2-7,TRBD1,CASSIERTGPDAQYF,TGTGCCAGTAGTATAGAAAGGACAGGCCCGGACGCGCAGTACTTC
TRBV9,-,TRBJ2-3,-,CASSVSQMGPDTQYF,TGTGCCAGCAGCGTATCCCAGATGGGGCCAGATACGCAGTATTTT
TRBV27,-,TRBJ2-7,TRBD1,CASSLPGQGFYEQYF,TGTGCCAGCAGTTTACCGGGACAGGGTTTCTACGAGCAGTACTTC
TRBV7-2,once,TRBJ1-4,-,CASSLGSQGIEKLFF,TGTGCCAGCAGCTTAGGATCGCAGGGGATAGAAAAACTGTTTTTT
TRBV4-3,-,TRBJ2-1,-,CASSQDRGSEQFF,TGCGCCAGCAGCCAAGATAGAGGGAGTGAGCAGTTCTTC
TRBV7-8,-,TRBJ2-7,-,CASSARQIPYEQYF,TGTGCCAGCAGCGCACGACAGATTCCCTACGAGCAGTACTTC
TRBV13,-,TRBJ2-1,TRBD1,CASTGTGHNEQFF,TGTGCCAGCACCGGGACAGGGCACAATGAGCAGTTCTTC
TRBV4-1,-,TRBJ2-2,-,CASSQDPGKLYTGELFF,TGCGCCAGCAGCCAAGACCCGGGCAAGCTTTACACCGGGGAGCTGTTTTTT
TRBV28,-,TRBJ1-4,-,CASNSGVGNEKLFF,TGTGCCAGCAACTCAGGGGTAGGGAATGAAAAACTGTTTTTT
TRBV18,-,TRBJ2-7,TRBD1,CASSPPDRAYEQYF,TGTGCCAGCTCACCACCAGACAGGGCCTACGAGCAGTACTTC
TRBV5-6,-,TRBJ1-1,-,CASSLMNTEAFF,TGTGCCAGCAGCTTGATGAACACTGAAGCTTTCTTT
TRBV19,-,TRBJ1-1,-,CASQRGFGRPAFF,TGTGCCAGTCAACGCGGTTTCGGCAGGCCAGCTTTCTTT
TRBV5-6,once,TRBJ2-1,TRBD2,CASSLVLAGDGYNEQFF,TGTGCCAGCAGCTTAGTCCTAGCGGGAGATGGCTACAATGAGCAGTTCTTC
TRBV27,-,TRBJ2-5,-,CASQGQNQETQYF,TGTGCCAGCCAGGGGCAGAATCAAGAGACCCAGTACTTC
TRBV2,-,TRBJ1-4,-,CASLKVFDNDNEKLFF,TGTGCCAGCTTAAAGGTTTTTGACAATGATAATGAAAAACTGTTTTTT
TRBV4-1,-,TRBJ1-5,-,CASSPRTVLNQPQHF,TGCGCCAGCAGCCCGAGGACAGTCCTCAATCAGCCCCAGCATTTT
TRBV28,once,TRBJ2-2,-,CASSLGVANTGELFF,TGTGCCAGCAGTTTAGGAGTAGCGAACACCGGGGAGCTGTTTTTT
TRBV19,-,TRBJ2-5,TRBD2,CASSTPGLTMETQYF,TGTGCCAGTAGTACTCCGGGACTAACAATGGAGACCCAGTACTTC
TRBV5-1,-,TRBJ2-3,-,CASALLTGLDTQYF,TGCGCCAGCGCGCTACTCACAGGGTTAGATACGCAGTATTTT
TRBV28,-,TRBJ1-1,-,CASSWDPGALMNTEAFF,TGTGCCAGCAGTTGGGACCCCGGGGCACTTATGAACACTGAAGCTTTCTTT
TRBV7-6,-,TRBJ2-7,-,CASSLGQEGEQYF,TGTGCCAGCAGCTTAGGACAGGAGGGCGAGCAGTACTTC
TRBV5-8,-,TRBJ2-4,-,CASILAKNIQYF,TGTGCCAGCATATTAGCCAAAAACATTCAGTACTTC
TRBV2,-,TRBJ1-5,-,CASREGVQPQHF,TGTGCCAGCAGGGAGGGGGTACAGCCCCAGCATTTT
TRBV19,-,TRBJ2-1,-,CASSIGGVNEQFF,TGTGCCAGTAGTATCGGTGGCGTTAATGAGCAGTTCTTC
TRBV5-1,-,TRBJ2-2,-,CASSLDTNGELFF,TGCGCCAGCAGCTTGGATACTAACGGGGAGCTGTTTTTT
TRBV4-1,few,TRBJ2-7,-,CASSPMLGGLAEQYF,TGCGCCAGCAGCCCCATGCTAGGAGGGCTGGCCGAGCAGTACTTC
TRBV29-1,once,TRBJ2-1,TRBD2,CSVVTSVWYEQFF,TGCAGCGTGGTGACTAGCGTTTGGTATGAGCAGTTCTTC
TRBV4-1,-,TRBJ1-2,-,CASSQVLQAPYGYTF,TGCGCCAGCAGCCAAGTCCTACAGGCGCCCTATGGCTACACCTTC
TRBV4-1,-,TRBJ2-1,TRBD2,CASSQGTSGVSRNNEQFF,TGCGCCAGCAGCCAAGGGACTAGCGGGGTGTCGCGAAACAATGAGCAGTTCTTC
TRBV21-1,-,TRBJ1-1,-,CASSNSPGQGWVGAFF,TGTGCCAGCAGCAATTCACCGGGACAGGGTTGGGTCGGAGCTTTCTTT
TRBV18,-,TRBJ2-2,-,CASSPWERANTGELFF,TGTGCCAGCTCACCATGGGAAAGGGCTAACACCGGGGAGCTGTTTTTT
TRBV9,medium-sized,TRBJ2-2,-,CASSQRGGTGELFF,TGTGCCAGCAGCCAGAGGGGTGGCACCGGGGAGCTGTTTTTT
TRBV5-4,-,TRBJ1-2,TRBD1,CASSHANNQGADGYTF,TGTGCCAGCAGCCACGCCAATAACCAGGGGGCCGATGGCTACACCTTC
TRBV5-5,medium-sized,TRBJ1-2,TRBD1,CASSFGTGGNGYTF,TGTGCCAGCAGCTTCGGGACAGGGGGAAATGGCTACACCTTC